The entry that follows covers one T cell receptor beta chain sequence. The data derive from a study of blood T cell repertoires in COVID-19. Authors' methods: Estimation of nucleated cell counts relied on the amplification of reference gene primers. The method was immunoSEQ multiplex PCR; TCRdb's version includes in-frame clones alone and lacks a portion of them. V and J calls and clone size come straight from that table; D and trimming were deduced from the DNA. The data contain about 400,000 clones, 70% to 90% of them singletons. V dropped 4 bases and J dropped 5; count of bases not matched to a gene: 5. Germline values: CDR1 LNHDA, CDR2 SQIVND (reference sequence). This CDR3 is built from 16 residues.

Material for sequencing was PBMCs or T cells enriched from blood (not recorded which). This receptor was obtained from a man between 40 and 49 years old in a cohort exposed to, infected with or recovered from COVID-19 (not recorded which). The chain joins TRBV19 to TRBJ2-1; 13 bases are shared with TRBD2. CDR3 nucleotide sequence: TGTGCCAGTAGTAGCGCGGGACTAGCGGGAAACAATGAGCAGTTCTTC. This translates into CASSSAGLAGNNEQFF.